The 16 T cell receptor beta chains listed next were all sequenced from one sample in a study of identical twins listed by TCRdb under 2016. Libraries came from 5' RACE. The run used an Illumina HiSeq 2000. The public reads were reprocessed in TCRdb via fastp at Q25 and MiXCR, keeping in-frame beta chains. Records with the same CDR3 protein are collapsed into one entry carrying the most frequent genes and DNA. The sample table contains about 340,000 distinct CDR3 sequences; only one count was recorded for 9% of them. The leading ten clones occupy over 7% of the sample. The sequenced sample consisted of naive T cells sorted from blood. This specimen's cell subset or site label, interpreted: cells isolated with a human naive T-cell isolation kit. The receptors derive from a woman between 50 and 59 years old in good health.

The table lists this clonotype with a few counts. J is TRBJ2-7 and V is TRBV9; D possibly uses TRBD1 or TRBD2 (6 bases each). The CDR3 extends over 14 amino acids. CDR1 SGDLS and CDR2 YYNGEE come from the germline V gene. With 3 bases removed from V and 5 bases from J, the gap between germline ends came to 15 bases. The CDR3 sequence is CASSESGEDDEQYF. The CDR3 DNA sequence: TGTGCCAGCAGCGAGTCAGGGGAGGACGACGAGCAGTACTTC.

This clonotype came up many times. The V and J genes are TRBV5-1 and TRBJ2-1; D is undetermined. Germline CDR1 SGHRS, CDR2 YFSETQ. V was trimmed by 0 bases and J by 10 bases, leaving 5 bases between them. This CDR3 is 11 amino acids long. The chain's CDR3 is CASSLAWEQFF. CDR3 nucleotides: TGCGCCAGCAGCTTGGCCTGGGAGCAGTTCTTC.

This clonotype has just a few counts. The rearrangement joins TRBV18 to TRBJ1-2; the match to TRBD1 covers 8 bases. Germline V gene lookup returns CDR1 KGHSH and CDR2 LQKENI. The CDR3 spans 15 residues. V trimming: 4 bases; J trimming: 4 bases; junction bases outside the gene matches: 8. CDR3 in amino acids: CASSLSTGEVYGYTF. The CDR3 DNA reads TGTGCCAGCTCACTATCGACAGGGGAGGTCTATGGCTACACCTTC. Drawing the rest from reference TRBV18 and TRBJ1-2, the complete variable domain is NAGVMQNPRHLVRRRGQEARLRCSPMKGHSHVYWYRQLPEEGLKFMVYLQKENIIDESGMPKERFSAEFPKEGPSILRIQQVVRGDSAAYFCASSLSTGEVYGYTFGSGTRLTVV.

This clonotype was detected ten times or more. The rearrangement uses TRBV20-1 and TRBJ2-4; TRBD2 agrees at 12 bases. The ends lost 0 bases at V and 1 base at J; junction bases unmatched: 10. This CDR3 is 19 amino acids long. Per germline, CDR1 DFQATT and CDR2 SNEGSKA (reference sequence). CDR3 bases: TGCAGTGCTAGAGATCCGCTAGCGGGAGGGAGGATGGCCAAAAACATTCAGTACTTC. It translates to CSARDPLAGGRMAKNIQYF.

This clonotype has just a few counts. This CDR3 reads CSARVRGAYEQYF. The CDR3 bases are TGCAGTGCTAGAGTCAGGGGTGCCTACGAGCAGTACTTC. The rearrangement joins TRBV20-1 to TRBJ2-7; possibly TRBD1 for D (6 bases). The germline gives CDR1 DFQATT, CDR2 SNEGSKA (reference sequence). The CDR3 is made up of 13 amino acids. Between the trimmed V and J ends, which lost 1 base and 2 bases, there was a span of 9 bases.

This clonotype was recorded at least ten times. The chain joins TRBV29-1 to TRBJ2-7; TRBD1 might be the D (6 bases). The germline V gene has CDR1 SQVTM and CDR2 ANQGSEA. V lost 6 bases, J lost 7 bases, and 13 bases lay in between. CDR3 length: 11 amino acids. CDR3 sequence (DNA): TGCAGCGTGGCGGAGAGGGGGGAGCAGTACTTC. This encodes CSVAERGEQYF.

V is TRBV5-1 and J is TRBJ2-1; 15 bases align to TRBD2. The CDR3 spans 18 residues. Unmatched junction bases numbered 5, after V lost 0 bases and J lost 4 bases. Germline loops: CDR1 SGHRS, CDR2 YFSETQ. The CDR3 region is CASSLAGLAGGNYNEQFF. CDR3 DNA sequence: TGCGCCAGCAGCTTGGCGGGACTAGCGGGAGGTAATTACAATGAGCAGTTCTTC.

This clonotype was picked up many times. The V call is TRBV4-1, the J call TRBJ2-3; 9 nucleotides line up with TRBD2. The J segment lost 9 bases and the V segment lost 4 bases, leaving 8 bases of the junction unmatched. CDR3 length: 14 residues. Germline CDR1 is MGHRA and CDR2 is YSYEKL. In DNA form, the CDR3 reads TGCGCCAGCAGCCTCGGGACTAGCAACCCAACGCAGTATTTT. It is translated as CASSLGTSNPTQYF.

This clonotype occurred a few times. The CDR3 DNA sequence: TGCAGTGCTTCAAACTCTGGACTAGCGGGAATAGGGGAGACCCAGTACTTC. Translation gives CSASNSGLAGIGETQYF. The chain couples TRBV20-1 to TRBJ2-5; TRBD2 matches 12 bases. CDR1 DFQATT and CDR2 SNEGSKA come from the germline V gene (reference sequence). The CDR3 is 17 amino acids. The ends lost 5 bases at V and 5 bases at J; junction bases unmatched: 15.

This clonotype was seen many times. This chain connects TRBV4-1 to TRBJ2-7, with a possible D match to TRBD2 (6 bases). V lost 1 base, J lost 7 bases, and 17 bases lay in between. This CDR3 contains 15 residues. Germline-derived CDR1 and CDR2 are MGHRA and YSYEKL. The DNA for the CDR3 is TGCGCCAGCAGCCAAGGCTCAGGGAGGAACGTGGAGCAGTACTTC. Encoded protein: CASSQGSGRNVEQYF.

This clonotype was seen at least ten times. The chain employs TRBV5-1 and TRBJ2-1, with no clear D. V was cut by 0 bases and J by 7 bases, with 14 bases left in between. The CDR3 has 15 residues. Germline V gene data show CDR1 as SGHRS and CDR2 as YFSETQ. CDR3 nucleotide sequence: TGCGCCAGCAGCTTGGGGGATCGTAGCAGGAATGAGCAGTTCTTC. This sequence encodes CASSLGDRSRNEQFF.

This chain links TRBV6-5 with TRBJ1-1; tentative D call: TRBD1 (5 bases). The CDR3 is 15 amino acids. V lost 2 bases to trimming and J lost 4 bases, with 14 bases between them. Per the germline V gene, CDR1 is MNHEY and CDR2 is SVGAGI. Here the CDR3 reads CASSYIGSGATEAFF. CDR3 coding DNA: TGTGCCAGCAGTTACATAGGAAGTGGGGCCACTGAAGCTTTCTTT.

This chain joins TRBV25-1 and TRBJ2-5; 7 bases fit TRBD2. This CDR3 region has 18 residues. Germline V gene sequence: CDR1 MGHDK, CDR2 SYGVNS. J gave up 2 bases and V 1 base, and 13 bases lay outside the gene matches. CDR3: CASSELLASGRRQETQYF. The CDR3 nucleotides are TGTGCCAGCAGTGAATTATTGGCTAGCGGAAGGAGACAAGAGACCCAGTACTTC. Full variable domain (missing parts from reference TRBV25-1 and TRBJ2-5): EADIYQTPRYLVIGTGKKITLECSQTMGHDKMYWYQQDPGMELHLIHYSYGVNSTEKGDLSSESTVSRIRTEHFPLTLESARPSHTSQYLCASSELLASGRRQETQYFGPGTRLLVL.

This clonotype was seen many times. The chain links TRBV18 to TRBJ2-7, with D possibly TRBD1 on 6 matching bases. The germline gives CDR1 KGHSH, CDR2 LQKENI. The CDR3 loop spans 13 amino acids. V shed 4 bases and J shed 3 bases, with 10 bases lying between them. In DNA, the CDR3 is TGTGCCAGCTCACGGGGACAAGTCTACGAGCAGTACTTC. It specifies CASSRGQVYEQYF.

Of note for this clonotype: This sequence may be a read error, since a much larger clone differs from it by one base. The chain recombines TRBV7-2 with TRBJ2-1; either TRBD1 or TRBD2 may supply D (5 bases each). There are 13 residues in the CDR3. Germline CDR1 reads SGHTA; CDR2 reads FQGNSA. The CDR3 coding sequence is TGTGCCAGCAGCTTAGTTTGGGGGAATGATCAGTTCTTC. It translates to CASSLVWGNDQFF.

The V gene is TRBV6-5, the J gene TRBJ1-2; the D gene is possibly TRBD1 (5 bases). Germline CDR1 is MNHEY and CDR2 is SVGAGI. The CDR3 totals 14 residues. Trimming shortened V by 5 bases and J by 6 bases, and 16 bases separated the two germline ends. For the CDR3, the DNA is TGTGCCAGCAGTCAGCTTCCAGGGACCCATGGCTACACCTTC. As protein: CASSQLPGTHGYTF.